Listed below are T cell receptor beta chains from one sample, sequenced in a study of metastatic and nonmetastatic thyroid tumors. TCRdb ran MiXCR on the PCR reads. The sample includes approximately 20,000 clones, less than 30% of them seen just once. Specimen: blood. The receptors here all came from a male donor with papillary thyroid cancer or a benign thyroid nodule (not recorded which). Some clones in this sample may be carry-over from other donors' samples. Each CDR3 is given with its conserved first and last residue. The D gene is left open where the match is weak. Expanded clones are given a class, and other clones once, few, many or no size at all.

TRBV28,14,TRBD2,few,TRBJ2-7,CASSGGRASYEQYF,TGTGCCAGCAGTGGCGGGAGGGCATCCTACGAGCAGTACTTC
TRBV7-9,15,TRBD1,many,TRBJ2-3,CASSLTGGSTDTQYF,TGTGCCAGCAGCTTGACAGGGGGGAGCACAGATACGCAGTATTTT
TRBV11-1,13,-,-,TRBJ1-2,CASSPGRNYGYTF,TGTGCCAGCAGTCCCGGCCGGAACTATGGCTACACCTTC
TRBV27,16,TRBD1,medium-sized,TRBJ1-6,CASSFTGGARNSPLHF,TGTGCCAGCAGCTTTACAGGGGGCGCGAGAAATTCACCCCTCCACTTT
TRBV3-1,17,TRBD2,many,TRBJ2-3,CASSQAELAGAGGTQYF,TGTGCCAGCAGCCAAGCCGAACTAGCGGGGGCGGGTGGTACGCAGTATTTT
TRBV28,12,-,few,TRBJ1-1,CARVPEVTEAFF,TGTGCCAGAGTGCCTGAGGTCACTGAAGCTTTCTTT
TRBV12-3/TRBV12-4,11,-,-,TRBJ2-3,CASNYGSTQYF,TGTGCCAGCAATTACGGGAGTACGCAGTATTTT
TRBV30,14,-,many,TRBJ2-6,CAGMGLTGANVLTF,TGTGCCGGGATGGGGTTAACGGGGGCCAACGTCCTGACTTTC
TRBV20-1,12,-,many,TRBJ2-5,CSARPSLGAQYF,TGCAGTGCTAGGCCTTCGCTTGGGGCCCAGTACTTC
TRBV7-8,17,-,-,TRBJ1-2,CASSSLTGRVEPYGYTF,TGTGCCAGCAGCAGCCTCACGGGCCGGGTGGAACCCTATGGCTACACCTTC
TRBV20-1,16,TRBD2,many,TRBJ2-2,CSARKRGTWNTGELFF,TGCAGTGCTAGAAAGCGGGGGACTTGGAACACCGGGGAGCTGTTTTTT
TRBV28,13,-,many,TRBJ2-5,CASSNGPSETQYF,TGTGCCAGCAGTAACGGTCCGAGCGAGACCCAGTACTTC
TRBV27,14,-,-,TRBJ2-6,CASSGDSGANVLTF,TGTGCCAGCAGTGGGGACTCTGGGGCCAACGTCCTGACTTTC
TRBV12-3/TRBV12-4,13,TRBD1,-,TRBJ2-1,CASSSTGTGEQFF,TGTGCCAGCAGTTCGACAGGGACGGGTGAGCAGTTCTTC
TRBV19,13,-,few,TRBJ2-2,CASTPTYTGELFF,TGTGCCAGTACCCCGACCTACACCGGGGAGCTGTTTTTT
TRBV12-3/TRBV12-4,12,TRBD1,-,TRBJ2-7,CASSGQGYEQYF,TGTGCCAGCAGTGGACAGGGATACGAGCAGTACTTC
TRBV5-1,16,TRBD2,many,TRBJ2-5,CASSLLLAGGQETQYF,TGCGCCAGCAGCTTGTTGTTAGCGGGGGGGCAAGAGACCCAGTACTTC
TRBV2,15,TRBD2,many,TRBJ2-5,CASGPLAGGRKTQYF,TGTGCCAGCGGGCCCCTAGCGGGAGGGAGAAAGACCCAGTACTTC
TRBV30,15,TRBD1,many,TRBJ2-2,CAWSGGQGVTGELFF,TGTGCCTGGAGTGGTGGGCAGGGGGTCACCGGGGAGCTGTTTTTT
TRBV28,14,TRBD2,few,TRBJ2-1,CASSSAGGRNEQFF,TGTGCCAGCAGTTCAGCGGGAGGTCGCAATGAGCAGTTCTTC
TRBV7-8,14,-,few,TRBJ2-1,CASSRGAAYNEQFF,TGTGCCAGCAGTCGGGGGGCCGCCTACAATGAGCAGTTCTTC
TRBV27,15,-,medium-sized,TRBJ2-3,CASSLRGFGTDTQYF,TGTGCCAGCAGTTTACGGGGCTTTGGCACAGATACGCAGTATTTT
TRBV2,11,-,medium-sized,TRBJ2-1,CASSTFGEQFF,TGTGCCAGCAGTACCTTTGGTGAGCAGTTCTTC
TRBV6-1,14,TRBD1,-,TRBJ1-2,CASRLTGTNYGYTF,TGTGCCAGCAGGCTGACAGGGACCAACTATGGCTACACCTTC
TRBV6-1,12,-,-,TRBJ1-1,CAIPMTRTEASF,TGTGCCATTCCGATGACGAGAACTGAAGCTTCCTTT
TRBV19,13,-,few,TRBJ2-7,CASAGSLHGEQYF,TGTGCCAGTGCGGGGAGTCTTCATGGAGAGCAGTACTTC
TRBV6-5,14,-,few,TRBJ1-6,CASSYAQGGSPLHF,TGTGCCAGCAGTTACGCACAGGGAGGTTCACCCCTCCACTTT
TRBV6-2/TRBV6-3,16,TRBD2,few,TRBJ2-2,CASRSSGSGDTGELFF,TGTGCCAGCCGGAGTAGCGGGAGTGGGGACACCGGGGAGCTGTTTTTT
TRBV27,15,TRBD1,-,TRBJ1-6,CASRSDRGYNSPLHF,TGTGCCAGCAGGTCGGACAGGGGCTATAATTCACCCCTCCACTTT
TRBV6-4,14,-,few,TRBJ2-2,CASRSRRANGELFF,TGTGCCAGCCGTTCCCGCCGGGCAAACGGGGAGCTGTTTTTT
TRBV20-1,14,-,-,TRBJ1-6,CSASLRRTNSPLHF,TGCAGTGCTAGTTTACGGAGGACGAATTCACCCCTCCACTTT
TRBV6-5,14,-,few,TRBJ2-2,CASSYARNTGELFF,TGTGCCAGCAGTTACGCCAGGAACACCGGGGAGCTGTTTTTT
TRBV6-1,15,-,few,TRBJ1-3,CASSVGPYSGNTIYF,TGTGCCAGCAGCGTTGGCCCCTACTCTGGAAACACCATATATTTT
TRBV19,16,-,-,TRBJ2-1,CATSGGGMSSYNEQFF,TGTGCCACGAGTGGGGGAGGAATGAGCTCCTACAATGAGCAGTTCTTC
TRBV19,13,-,-,TRBJ2-3,CASSVGCTHTQYF,TGTGCCAGTAGTGTAGGCTGCACACATACGCAGTATTTT
TRBV24-1,18,TRBD2,medium-sized,TRBJ2-7,CATSDRYTRAGDTGEQYF,TGTGCCACCAGTGACCGGTACACTAGAGCGGGGGATACGGGGGAGCAGTACTTC
TRBV19,15,TRBD2,-,TRBJ2-1,CASSMLAGGRGEQFF,TGTGCCAGTAGTATGCTAGCGGGAGGGCGGGGTGAGCAGTTCTTC
TRBV11-3,16,-,-,TRBJ1-3,CASSLGRIYSGNTIYF,TGTGCCAGCAGCTTAGGGCGGATATACTCTGGAAACACCATATATTTT
TRBV7-9,15,-,-,TRBJ1-4,CASSPPTGGNEKLFF,TGTGCCAGCAGCCCCCCGACAGGCGGTAATGAAAAACTGTTTTTT
TRBV2,15,-,-,TRBJ2-1,CASSEGGRAANEQFF,TGTGCCAGCAGTGAGGGCGGCAGGGCGGCTAATGAGCAGTTCTTC